This T cell receptor beta chain was identified in a study of brain T cells in children with intractable seizures. Study findings and constraints: Clones missing pre-surgery may reflect undersampling of that blood sample.

Noted time point: blood from clinic visit 5 months post-surgery; TSC patient then seizure free. The sequenced cases were selected for having the highest brain T cell transcript signatures. The CDR3 sequence is 16 residues long. With V trimmed by 0 bases and J by 5 bases, 7 bases remained unmatched. From germline, CDR1 is MNHNS and CDR2 SASEGT. TCRdb's copy holds only in-frame clones and misses some; the assay was immunoSEQ multiplex PCR. The sample shows about 340,000 clones, about 93% of them seen only once. Remarks on this clone: The antigen is unknown.

The sequence was obtained from a boy less than two years old with tuberous sclerosis and intractable seizures. This sample comprised peripheral blood, obtained 4 to 5 months after surgery. The chain couples TRBV6-1 to TRBJ1-5; 7 bases are a match to TRBD1. The DNA for the CDR3 is TGTGCCAGCAGTGAAGCGGCAGGGGGGAACCATCAGCCCCAGCATTTT. Protein sequence: CASSEAAGGNHQPQHF.